Listed below are T cell receptor beta chains from one sample, sequenced in a study of shared clonotypes between healthy human individuals. Assay: immunoSEQ multiplex PCR; the TCRdb copy retains only in-frame clones and omits some. The repertoire includes 850,000 to 1,200,000 clones, about 75% of them detected once, and roughly 1.4% sits in the top ten. Sequencing was done on a sample of memory CD4+ T cells sorted from blood. These receptor sequences come from a man aged 18 to 29 in good health. Both conserved end residues are part of each CDR3. The order of the fields is J gene, V gene, clone size, D gene, CDR3 protein, CDR3 DNA. A D gene is named only where the DNA matches it firmly. Clone size appears in some rows only: once, few, many, or a class for an expanded clone.

J gene: TRBJ1-5
V gene: TRBV28
clone size: few
D gene: NA
CDR3 protein: CASRQGGSNQPQHF
CDR3 DNA: TGTGCCAGCAGGCAGGGAGGGAGCAATCAGCCCCAGCATTTT

J gene: TRBJ2-7
V gene: TRBV4-1
clone size: NA
D gene: TRBD2
CDR3 protein: CASSQVLAGSSYEQYF
CDR3 DNA: TGCGCCAGCAGCCAAGTACTAGCGGGGAGCTCCTACGAGCAGTACTTC

J gene: TRBJ2-3
V gene: TRBV19
clone size: NA
D gene: NA
CDR3 protein: CASSDREDTQYF
CDR3 DNA: TGTGCCAGTAGTGATAGAGAGGATACGCAGTATTTT

J gene: TRBJ1-3
V gene: TRBV19
clone size: NA
D gene: NA
CDR3 protein: CASSPVVSSGNTIYF
CDR3 DNA: TGTGCCAGTAGCCCGGTTGTAAGCTCTGGAAACACCATATATTTT

J gene: TRBJ2-2
V gene: TRBV15
clone size: NA
D gene: NA
CDR3 protein: CATSRGGNTGELFF
CDR3 DNA: TGTGCCACCAGCAGAGGTGGAAACACCGGGGAGCTGTTTTTT

J gene: TRBJ1-1
V gene: TRBV7-9
clone size: NA
D gene: NA
CDR3 protein: CASSSRTANTEAFF
CDR3 DNA: TGTGCCAGCAGCTCCCGGACAGCGAACACTGAAGCTTTCTTT

J gene: TRBJ2-7
V gene: TRBV7-2
clone size: NA
D gene: NA
CDR3 protein: CASSLAGVQEQYF
CDR3 DNA: TGTGCCAGCAGCTTAGCTGGAGTGCAGGAGCAGTACTTC

J gene: TRBJ1-3
V gene: TRBV18
clone size: NA
D gene: NA
CDR3 protein: CASSTATGARLSGNTIYF
CDR3 DNA: TGTGCCAGCTCAACGGCCACCGGGGCCAGATTATCTGGAAACACCATATATTTT

J gene: TRBJ1-4
V gene: TRBV5-1
clone size: NA
D gene: TRBD1
CDR3 protein: CASSPSRGREKLFF
CDR3 DNA: TGCGCCAGCAGCCCCTCCAGGGGGCGGGAAAAACTGTTTTTT

J gene: TRBJ2-7
V gene: TRBV5-4
clone size: NA
D gene: NA
CDR3 protein: CASSLVSGRSYEQYF
CDR3 DNA: TGTGCCAGCAGCTTGGTTTCAGGGAGGTCCTACGAGCAGTACTTC

J gene: TRBJ1-6
V gene: TRBV4-1
clone size: few
D gene: TRBD1
CDR3 protein: CASSQESGQGRSYNSPLHF
CDR3 DNA: TGCGCCAGCAGCCAAGAATCGGGACAGGGAAGGTCCTATAATTCACCCCTCCACTTT

J gene: TRBJ1-1
V gene: TRBV10-1
clone size: NA
D gene: NA
CDR3 protein: CASSRQLNTEAFF
CDR3 DNA: TGCGCCAGCAGTCGACAGTTGAACACTGAAGCTTTCTTT

J gene: TRBJ1-1
V gene: TRBV18
clone size: NA
D gene: NA
CDR3 protein: CASSQRGNTEAFF
CDR3 DNA: TGTGCCAGCTCACAGAGGGGGAACACTGAAGCTTTCTTT

J gene: TRBJ2-3
V gene: TRBV6-6
clone size: NA
D gene: NA
CDR3 protein: CASRYRATDTQYF
CDR3 DNA: TGTGCCAGCAGATACCGGGCCACAGATACGCAGTATTTT

J gene: TRBJ2-5
V gene: TRBV5-1
clone size: NA
D gene: NA
CDR3 protein: CASRTGFQETQYF
CDR3 DNA: TGCGCCAGCAGGACAGGTTTCCAAGAGACCCAGTACTTC

J gene: TRBJ2-7
V gene: TRBV11-3
clone size: NA
D gene: NA
CDR3 protein: CASSSAPGFEQYF
CDR3 DNA: TGTGCCAGCAGCTCAGCACCGGGGTTCGAGCAGTACTTC

J gene: TRBJ2-3
V gene: TRBV5-6
clone size: once
D gene: NA
CDR3 protein: CASSLEGRGADTQYF
CDR3 DNA: TGTGCCAGCAGCTTGGAGGGCAGGGGAGCAGATACGCAGTATTTT

J gene: TRBJ2-1
V gene: TRBV5-4
clone size: NA
D gene: TRBD1
CDR3 protein: CASSFGQARVNEQFF
CDR3 DNA: TGTGCCAGCAGCTTCGGACAGGCACGAGTCAATGAGCAGTTCTTC